The 8 T cell receptor beta chains given below trace back to one sample, sequenced in a study of cytotoxic CD8 clonotypes in ibrutinib-treated CLL. Some clones are missing from TCRdb's copy, which holds only in-frame ones; the method was immunoSEQ multiplex PCR. The sample records about 130,000 clones, 84% being singletons. This specimen was PBMCs, taken after 24 months of ibrutinib treatment. The receptor source for this set is a human donor with chronic lymphocytic leukemia.

This chain links TRBV5-4 with TRBJ2-3; 7 bases are a match to TRBD1. CDR3 length: 13 residues. The J segment lost 6 bases and the V segment lost 6 bases, leaving 7 bases of the junction unmatched. The germline V gene encodes CDR1 SGHNT and CDR2 YYREEE (reference sequence). The CDR3 DNA follows: TGTGCCAGCATGACAGGGTTTGTTGATACGCAGTATTTT. Its protein product is CASMTGFVDTQYF.

The genes are TRBV11-2 and TRBJ2-3; D perhaps matches TRBD2 (5 bases). V lost 8 bases and J 4 bases, leaving 16 bases between the germline ends. CDR3 length equals 14 residues. Per germline, CDR1 SGHAT and CDR2 FQNNGV. CDR3 sequence: CASGWRLGADTQYF. CDR3 coding DNA: TGTGCCAGCGGGTGGAGGCTGGGCGCAGATACGCAGTATTTT. Supplemented by reference TRBV11-2 and TRBJ2-3, the full variable domain reads EAGVAQSPRYKIIEKRQSVAFWCNPISGHATLYWYQQILGQGPKLLIQFQNNGVVDDSQLPKDRFSAERLKGVDSTLKIQPAKLEDSAVYLCASGWRLGADTQYFGPGTRLTVL.

The J gene is TRBJ1-1, the V gene TRBV6-1, with D hard to call. V was cut by 5 bases and J by 3 bases, with 4 bases left in between. Germline assignment: CDR1 MNHNS and CDR2 SASEGT. The CDR3 has 11 residues. Written as DNA, the CDR3 is TGTGCCAGCAGTTATTACACTGAAGCTTTCTTT. As protein: CASSYYTEAFF.

The J gene is TRBJ1-1, the V gene TRBV28; possibly TRBD1 for D (6 bases). Trimming removed 3 bases from V and 1 base from J, with 12 bases in between. The CDR3 consists of 15 residues. Germline CDR1 reads MDHEN; CDR2 reads SYDVKM. CDR3 DNA: TGTGCCAGCAGTTTCTCAGGGGCCTCGAACACTGAAGCTTTCTTT. Protein sequence: CASSFSGASNTEAFF.

The chain uses TRBV7-2 and TRBJ1-3; D not certain. V dropped 3 bases and J dropped 2 bases, with 14 bases sitting between them. The CDR3 spans 16 residues. Germline CDR1 SGHTA, CDR2 FQGNSA. For the CDR3, the DNA is TGTGCCAGCAGCTTTATCCGGCCAGTGGCTGGAAACACCATATATTTT. Its translation: CASSFIRPVAGNTIYF. The full variable domain, its missing parts supplied by reference TRBV7-2 and TRBJ1-3, is GAGVSQSPSNKVTEKGKDVELRCDPISGHTALYWYRQSLGQGLEFLIYFQGNSAPDKSGLPSDRFSAERTGGSVSTLTIQRTQQEDSAVYLCASSFIRPVAGNTIYFGEGSWLTVV.

The V gene is TRBV11-2, the J gene TRBJ1-2, with a weak D call TRBD1 (6 bases). The V gene lost 3 bases and the J gene lost 3 bases, with 14 bases spanning the gap. The length of the CDR3 is 15 residues. Germline V gene lookup returns CDR1 SGHAT and CDR2 FQNNGV. CDR3 DNA: TGTGCCAGCAGCTTCATGGGGGGCTTTGACTATGGCTACACCTTC. It encodes CASSFMGGFDYGYTF.

V and J are TRBV6-6 and TRBJ1-2, with D unclear. Trimming pared 6 bases from V and 7 bases from J, leaving 9 bases between. CDR3 length: 11 amino acids. The germline gives CDR1 MNHNY, CDR2 SVGAGI (reference sequence). CDR3 loop: CASRTPAGYTF. In nucleotides, the CDR3 is TGTGCCAGCAGAACGCCAGCTGGCTACACCTTC.

For this clone: This same CDR3 is encoded by further DNA sequences in the sample. The rearrangement links TRBV5-1 to TRBJ2-5; no definite D call. Germline V gene sequence: CDR1 SGHRS, CDR2 YFSETQ. V was shortened by 0 bases and J by 3 bases, with 0 bases between the two germline ends. The CDR3 is 11 residues long. CDR3 loop: CASSLEETQYF. The CDR3, as DNA: TGCGCCAGCAGCTTGGAAGAGACCCAGTACTTC.